Listed below are T cell receptor beta chains from one sample, sequenced in a study of T cell responses to AZD1222 COVID-19 vaccine. The table came from immunoSEQ multiplex PCR; TCRdb's copy has only in-frame clones and leaves some out. The repertoire has some 96,000 clones, around nine tenths of them found once; the top ten carry more than 15%. The input for sequencing was peripheral blood, taken on day 0 of AZD1222 vaccination. Source of these receptors: an adult in good health. CDR3s include the opening cysteine and the closing phenylalanine or tryptophan. D genes are given only for firm matches. Clone size is stated in some rows and not others, as once, few, many or a class when expanded.

v_call: TRBV19
d_call: .
j_call: TRBJ1-2
clone_size: .
cdr3_nt: TGTGCCAGTAGACCGAGGGGGGTACAGGACTATGGCTACACCTTC
cdr3_aa: CASRPRGVQDYGYTF

v_call: TRBV10-3
d_call: TRBD1
j_call: TRBJ1-2
clone_size: .
cdr3_nt: TGTGCCATCAGTGAGTCGACAGGGTTCGGCTACACCTTC
cdr3_aa: CAISESTGFGYTF

v_call: TRBV7-3
d_call: .
j_call: TRBJ2-1
clone_size: .
cdr3_nt: TGTGCCAGCAGCTTAATTTCCACGGGATTCAATGAGCAGTTCTTC
cdr3_aa: CASSLISTGFNEQFF

v_call: TRBV18
d_call: .
j_call: TRBJ1-4
clone_size: .
cdr3_nt: TGTGCCAGCTCACGGGGGGCAACTAATGAAAAACTGTTTTTT
cdr3_aa: CASSRGATNEKLFF

v_call: TRBV5-6
d_call: .
j_call: TRBJ1-1
clone_size: .
cdr3_nt: TGTGCCAGCAGCATCAATGGACAGCTGAACACTGAAGCTTTCTTT
cdr3_aa: CASSINGQLNTEAFF

v_call: TRBV9
d_call: TRBD2
j_call: TRBJ2-1
clone_size: .
cdr3_nt: TGTGCCAGCAGCCCTCCCGGACTAGCGGGGGGTCATAATGAGCAGTTCTTC
cdr3_aa: CASSPPGLAGGHNEQFF

v_call: TRBV18
d_call: TRBD1
j_call: TRBJ1-3
clone_size: .
cdr3_nt: TGTGCCAGCTCCCGCGACAGGGGCCCTGGAAACACCATATATTTT
cdr3_aa: CASSRDRGPGNTIYF

v_call: TRBV21-1
d_call: .
j_call: TRBJ1-1
clone_size: .
cdr3_nt: TGTGCCAGCAGCAAAGGGACCGGGGGTAACACTGAAGCTTTCTTT
cdr3_aa: CASSKGTGGNTEAFF

v_call: TRBV7-9
d_call: .
j_call: TRBJ1-5
clone_size: .
cdr3_nt: TGTGCCAGCAGCCCCACTGGTACTTACAATCAGCCCCAGCATTTT
cdr3_aa: CASSPTGTYNQPQHF

v_call: TRBV27
d_call: .
j_call: TRBJ2-3
clone_size: .
cdr3_nt: TGTGCCAGCAGTTCCTCGGGCCTAGCAGATACGCAGTATTTT
cdr3_aa: CASSSSGLADTQYF

v_call: TRBV7-3
d_call: TRBD1
j_call: TRBJ1-1
clone_size: .
cdr3_nt: TGTGCCAGCAGCTTAACACCACAGGGGGAGAGCCCTGAAGCTTTCTTT
cdr3_aa: CASSLTPQGESPEAFF

v_call: TRBV5-1
d_call: .
j_call: TRBJ2-2
clone_size: .
cdr3_nt: TGCGCCAGCAGCTTGAACCCCCGAGGCACCGGGGAGCTGTTTTTT
cdr3_aa: CASSLNPRGTGELFF

v_call: TRBV19
d_call: .
j_call: TRBJ2-1
clone_size: .
cdr3_nt: TGTGCCAGTAGTACTGCTGAAAGGATCTACAATGAGCAGTTCTTC
cdr3_aa: CASSTAERIYNEQFF

v_call: TRBV5-4
d_call: TRBD1
j_call: TRBJ2-7
clone_size: .
cdr3_nt: TGTGCCAGCAGTTCTGGAGGGACAGGGGATTACGAGCAGTACTTC
cdr3_aa: CASSSGGTGDYEQYF

v_call: TRBV18
d_call: TRBD1
j_call: TRBJ1-2
clone_size: .
cdr3_nt: TGTGCCAGCTCACCGTTTGGGGGGACAGTTAACTATGGCTACACCTTC
cdr3_aa: CASSPFGGTVNYGYTF

v_call: TRBV14
d_call: TRBD1
j_call: TRBJ2-7
clone_size: .
cdr3_nt: TGTGCCAGCAGCAACACACCACAGGGGGACTACGAGCAGTACTTC
cdr3_aa: CASSNTPQGDYEQYF

v_call: TRBV7-9
d_call: .
j_call: TRBJ2-7
clone_size: .
cdr3_nt: TGTGCCAGCAGCAAAGACAGCTCCTACGAGCAGTACTTC
cdr3_aa: CASSKDSSYEQYF

v_call: TRBV3-1/TRBV3-2
d_call: .
j_call: TRBJ1-1
clone_size: once
cdr3_nt: TGTGCCAGCAGCCAAGAACGAGGACGGTCGGTAGAAGCTTTCTTT
cdr3_aa: CASSQERGRSVEAFF

v_call: TRBV18
d_call: .
j_call: TRBJ2-3
clone_size: .
cdr3_nt: TGTGCCAGCTCACCAGCGGGGGCCCGAGGAACAGATACGCAGTATTTT
cdr3_aa: CASSPAGARGTDTQYF

v_call: TRBV18
d_call: .
j_call: TRBJ1-4
clone_size: .
cdr3_nt: TGTGCCAGCTCACCACCGCAGGATACACATGAAAAACTGTTTTTT
cdr3_aa: CASSPPQDTHEKLFF

v_call: TRBV19
d_call: TRBD1
j_call: TRBJ1-2
clone_size: .
cdr3_nt: TGTGCCAGTAGTAATGGAGGGGACAGGGGACGATCTCATGGCTACACCTTC
cdr3_aa: CASSNGGDRGRSHGYTF

v_call: TRBV5-4
d_call: .
j_call: TRBJ1-3
clone_size: .
cdr3_nt: TGTGCCAGCAGCTTGGTTGGGGAAGGAAACACCATATATTTT
cdr3_aa: CASSLVGEGNTIYF

v_call: TRBV7-9
d_call: .
j_call: TRBJ1-3
clone_size: .
cdr3_nt: TGTGCCAGCAGCTTACCGGGGAGATTCGGAAACACCATATATTTT
cdr3_aa: CASSLPGRFGNTIYF

v_call: TRBV4-1
d_call: .
j_call: TRBJ2-1
clone_size: .
cdr3_nt: TGCGCCAGCAGCCAGGATGAGAGCTCCTACAATGAGCAGTTCTTC
cdr3_aa: CASSQDESSYNEQFF

v_call: TRBV21-1
d_call: .
j_call: TRBJ2-4
clone_size: .
cdr3_nt: TGTGCCAGCAGCTCTCTCGCCAAAAACATTCAGTACTTC
cdr3_aa: CASSSLAKNIQYF

v_call: TRBV19
d_call: .
j_call: TRBJ1-1
clone_size: .
cdr3_nt: TGTGCCAGTCGTCAGGGACGAAACACTGAAGCTTTCTTT
cdr3_aa: CASRQGRNTEAFF

v_call: TRBV6-1
d_call: .
j_call: TRBJ2-1
clone_size: .
cdr3_nt: TGTGCCAGCAGTGAAGCCGCGGGACCGTACAATGAGCAGTTCTTC
cdr3_aa: CASSEAAGPYNEQFF

v_call: TRBV7-2
d_call: TRBD1
j_call: TRBJ2-5
clone_size: .
cdr3_nt: TGTGCCAGCAGCTCTAACAGGGGGAGGGAGACCCAGTACTTC
cdr3_aa: CASSSNRGRETQYF

v_call: TRBV5-1
d_call: .
j_call: TRBJ2-2
clone_size: .
cdr3_nt: TGCGCCAGCAGTTCCCAAGACACCGGGGAGCTGTTTTTT
cdr3_aa: CASSSQDTGELFF

v_call: TRBV5-4
d_call: .
j_call: TRBJ2-5
clone_size: .
cdr3_nt: TGTGCCAGCAGCTTGAGAGGAACGGTGGCGTCGACCCAGTACTTC
cdr3_aa: CASSLRGTVASTQYF

v_call: TRBV11-2
d_call: .
j_call: TRBJ2-7
clone_size: .
cdr3_nt: TGTGCCAGCAGCTTAGAAAACTCGGGGTCCTACGAGCAGTACTTC
cdr3_aa: CASSLENSGSYEQYF

v_call: TRBV7-6
d_call: .
j_call: TRBJ1-1
clone_size: .
cdr3_nt: TGTGCCAGCAGCTTAGGGGATGAGACTGAAGCTTTCTTT
cdr3_aa: CASSLGDETEAFF

v_call: TRBV10-3
d_call: .
j_call: TRBJ1-4
clone_size: .
cdr3_nt: TGTGCCATCAGTGCTGGCAGAGATGCAACTAATGAAAAACTGTTTTTT
cdr3_aa: CAISAGRDATNEKLFF

v_call: TRBV5-1
d_call: .
j_call: TRBJ2-7
clone_size: few
cdr3_nt: TGCGCCAGCAGCTCGAGAGTTGAGCAGTACTTC
cdr3_aa: CASSSRVEQYF

v_call: TRBV4-1
d_call: .
j_call: TRBJ1-5
clone_size: .
cdr3_nt: TGCGCCAGCAGCCAAGATTCACAGGGCAATCAGCCCCAGCATTTT
cdr3_aa: CASSQDSQGNQPQHF

v_call: TRBV7-9
d_call: .
j_call: TRBJ2-7
clone_size: .
cdr3_nt: TGTGCCAGCAGCTTGTTTTTGGGCGGACCCTACGAGCAGTACTTC
cdr3_aa: CASSLFLGGPYEQYF

v_call: TRBV7-9
d_call: TRBD2
j_call: TRBJ2-3
clone_size: .
cdr3_nt: TGTGCCAGCAGCCAACGAGCGGGGGACCTCACAGATACGCAGTATTTT
cdr3_aa: CASSQRAGDLTDTQYF

v_call: TRBV3-1/TRBV3-2
d_call: .
j_call: TRBJ1-1
clone_size: .
cdr3_nt: TGTGCCAGCAGCCGGGGCTTTGGGTACACTGAAGCTTTCTTT
cdr3_aa: CASSRGFGYTEAFF

v_call: TRBV7-8
d_call: .
j_call: TRBJ1-2
clone_size: .
cdr3_nt: TGTGCCAGCAGCCTGACAGAGAACTATGGCTACACCTTC
cdr3_aa: CASSLTENYGYTF

v_call: TRBV7-9
d_call: .
j_call: TRBJ2-6
clone_size: .
cdr3_nt: TGTGCCAGCAGCTTGGGTCTCTCTGGGGCCAACGTCCTGACTTTC
cdr3_aa: CASSLGLSGANVLTF

v_call: TRBV29-1
d_call: .
j_call: TRBJ2-7
clone_size: .
cdr3_nt: TGCAGCGCTTCCGGCGGTGACTCCTACGAGCAGTACTTC
cdr3_aa: CSASGGDSYEQYF

v_call: TRBV6-5
d_call: .
j_call: TRBJ2-7
clone_size: .
cdr3_nt: TGTGCCAGCAGTAGGGAGCCCTACTACGAGCAGTACTTC
cdr3_aa: CASSREPYYEQYF

v_call: TRBV5-1
d_call: .
j_call: TRBJ1-2
clone_size: once
cdr3_nt: TGCGCCAGCAGCTCCCCTCCGGGACCCAAAAGAGAAGAGGGCTATGGCTACACCTTC
cdr3_aa: CASSSPPGPKREEGYGYTF